The present T cell receptor beta chain was sequenced within a study of shared clonotypes between healthy human individuals. The wider study: Per-donor plates numbered three CD4 naive, three CD4 memory, two CD8 naive and one CD8 memory.

Study observations and caveats: Sampling included only blood; tissue repertoires likely differ.

This CDR3 is 13 amino acids long. In germline, CDR1 is MDHEN, CDR2 SYDVKM. The ends were cut back, 6 bases at V and 7 bases at J, with 16 bases in the middle. Subsets obtained from CD4+ cells comprised CD45RA+ naive and CD45RA-negative memory cells. Source study methods: Quality scores were absent from the junction-only immunoSEQ sequences, so filtering differed. The assay was immunoSEQ multiplex PCR, and TCRdb's table has in-frame clones only and misses some. D and trimming were read from the DNA, whereas the V and J calls and clone size are those reported in that table. This repertoire shows approximately 640,000 clones, approximately 79% found once; its top ten account for under 2%. Comment on this clone: Its antigen is unidentified.

This clonotype was sampled from a woman aged 25 to 39 in good health. V gene TRBV28 combines with J gene TRBJ2-7, with D perhaps TRBD2 (5 bases). The source material was memory CD4+ T cells sorted from blood. The subset here: CD45RA-negative fraction. The CDR3 sequence: CASSSGYPNEQYF. In nucleotides, the CDR3 is TGTGCCAGCAGCAGCGGCTACCCCAATGAGCAGTACTTC.